The 6 T cell receptor beta chains below were found in one sample sequenced in a study of response to subunit inactivated influenza vaccine. Via MiXCR, TCRdb re-called the RT-PCR reads, giving one row per CDR3 protein. This table holds approximately 530,000 distinct CDR3 sequences, less than 10% found once. The input for sequencing was PBMCs from blood, taken less than 30 months after vaccination. The receptor source for this set is a man aged 45-69 years who received an inactivated influenza vaccine.

The sample holds one count of this clonotype. An end of the junction differs from the germline gene, which may be a read error. The chain couples TRBV20-1 to TRBJ2-1; 9 bases are shared with TRBD2. The germline V gene encodes CDR1 DFQATT and CDR2 SNEGSKA (reference sequence). This CDR3 comprises 17 residues. The CDR3 bases are TGCTGTGCTAGAGGAGACGCAAGCGGGAGGTCCTACAATGAGCAGTTCTTC. It encodes CCARGDASGRSYNEQFF.

In its sample, this clonotype was seen a few times. The rearrangement uses TRBV20-1 and TRBJ1-5; D is perhaps TRBD1 (5 bases). The CDR3 is 13 residues long. V was cut by 6 bases and J by 4 bases, with 13 bases left in between. Germline CDR1 is DFQATT and CDR2 is SNEGSKA (reference sequence). Here the CDR3 DNA reads TGCAGTGCCGCGGGACCGAATAATCAGCCCCAGCATTTT. This translates into CSAAGPNNQPQHF.

This clonotype showed up many times. The genes are TRBV15 and TRBJ2-1; 7 nucleotides agree with TRBD2. J gave up 2 bases and V 0 bases, and 4 bases lay outside the gene matches. The V gene's germline CDR1 is LNHNV and CDR2 YYDKDF (reference sequence). CDR3 length equals 16 residues. CDR3: CATSREGLRPYNEQFF. DNA of the CDR3: TGTGCCACCAGCAGAGAGGGACTACGTCCCTACAATGAGCAGTTCTTC.

Comments on this clonotype: At one end the junction does not follow the germline gene, possibly because of a read error. The chain links TRBV27 to TRBJ2-1; 12 positions agree with TRBD2. The CDR3 length is 15 residues. The germline V gene encodes CDR1 MNHEY and CDR2 SMNVEV (reference sequence). The CDR3 is CASSLGLAGYNDQFF. The CDR3, as DNA: TGTGCCAGCAGTCTAGGACTAGCGGGGTACAATGATCAGTTCTTC.

This chain joins TRBV12-3 or TRBV12-4 and TRBJ2-5; maybe TRBD1 (5 bases). The CDR3 spans 14 residues. The V end lost 6 bases, the J end lost 7 bases, and 18 bases lay between the germline ends. The CDR3 spells CASRRQSRGRTQYF. CDR3 bases: TGTGCCAGCAGGAGACAGAGCCGAGGTCGGACCCAGTACTTC.

This clonotype has a count of ten or more. The genes are TRBV12-3 or TRBV12-4 and TRBJ1-5; possibly TRBD1 for D (5 bases). Deletions cut 7 bases from V and 2 bases from J, with 9 bases between. CDR3 length: 13 amino acids. CDR3 in DNA: TGTGCCAGCACCAGGGACGGCAATCAGCCCCAGCATTTT. As protein: CASTRDGNQPQHF.